What follows are 31 T cell receptor beta chains derived from one specimen sequenced in a study of T cell changes during pregnancy in multiple sclerosis. Sequencing was performed with immunoSEQ multiplex PCR; in TCRdb, only in-frame clones are kept and a portion is missing. The sample lists 45,000 to 55,000 clones, about nine tenths seen once, with around 1.2% in the top ten. Source: CD4+ T cells from peripheral blood mononuclear cells, taken in the second trimester of pregnancy. These TCRs come from a female donor with multiple sclerosis, enrolled in a pregnancy study.

The genes are TRBV5-1 and TRBJ1-1; D perhaps matches TRBD1 (5 bases). This CDR3 comprises 15 residues. Trimming took 0 bases from V and 6 from J, leaving 15 bases between them. Germline V gene data show CDR1 as SGHRS and CDR2 as YFSETQ. The CDR3 loop is CASSLGQGGDSEAFF. The DNA of the CDR3 is TGCGCCAGCAGCTTGGGCCAGGGTGGTGATTCTGAAGCTTTCTTT. The full variable domain, with the rest looked up from reference TRBV5-1 and TRBJ1-1, is KAGVTQTPRYLIKTRGQQVTLSCSPISGHRSVSWYQQTPGQGLQFLFEYFSETQRNKGNFPGRFSGRQFSNSRSEMNVSTLELGDSALYLCASSLGQGGDSEAFFGQGTRLTVV.

The V call is TRBV2, the J call TRBJ2-7, with a tentative D call TRBD1 (5 bases). Per germline, CDR1 SNHLY and CDR2 FYNNEI. The CDR3 sequence is 14 residues long. V lost 6 bases and J 2 bases, leaving 14 bases between the germline ends. CDR3 loop: CASRKTQVTYEQYF. CDR3 coding DNA: TGTGCCAGCAGAAAAACACAGGTCACCTACGAGCAGTACTTC.

This clone has just a few counts. The chain carries TRBV7-8 and TRBJ2-1, with 7 bases aligning to TRBD2. J was trimmed by 9 bases and V by 5 bases; bases with no gene match: 13. The germline CDR1 and CDR2 sequences are SGHVS and FQNEAQ. CDR3 length: 15 residues. CDR3 sequence: CASSVSGTGFGEQFF. Written as DNA, the CDR3 is TGTGCCAGCAGCGTCAGCGGGACGGGGTTCGGTGAGCAGTTCTTC.

The table lists this clone with a few counts. The rearrangement uses TRBV2 and TRBJ2-7, with 9 bases that match TRBD1. The CDR3 is 13 residues long. Germline CDR1 reads SNHLY; CDR2 reads FYNNEI. The junction had 6 bases not matched to a gene; V was cut back by 4 bases and J by 8 bases. The chain's CDR3 is CASSVGQGLKQYF. CDR3 DNA sequence: TGTGCCAGCAGTGTAGGACAGGGGTTAAAGCAGTACTTC.

This chain connects TRBV30 to TRBJ1-5; possible D gene TRBD1, 6 bases. CDR1 is GTSNPN and CDR2 is SVGIG in the germline V gene (reference sequence). The CDR3 is 13 residues long. V lost 2 bases to trimming and J lost 4 bases, with 9 bases between them. The CDR3 sequence is CAWSSGANQPQHF. The DNA of the CDR3 is TGTGCCTGGAGTTCAGGGGCGAATCAGCCCCAGCATTTT.

The chain carries TRBV29-1 and TRBJ1-1; D possibly corresponds to TRBD1 (5 bases). V was shortened by 4 bases and J by 3 bases, with 9 bases between the two germline ends. The CDR3 has 12 amino acids. CDR1 is SQVTM, CDR2 ANQGSEA, per germline. The CDR3 protein is CSVAAGYTEAFF. DNA of the CDR3: TGCAGCGTTGCGGCAGGGTACACTGAAGCTTTCTTT. Using reference TRBV29-1 and TRBJ1-1 for the parts outside the CDR3, the full variable domain is SAVISQKPSRDICQRGTSLTIQCQVDSQVTMMFWYRQQPGQSLTLIATANQGSEATYESGFVIDKFPISRPNLTFSTLTVSNMSPEDSSIYLCSVAAGYTEAFFGQGTRLTVV.

V usage is TRBV6-1 and J usage is TRBJ1-2, with 9 bases aligning to TRBD1. Germline V gene sequence: CDR1 MNHNS, CDR2 SASEGT. After removal of 3 bases from V and 8 bases from J, the junction contained 13 bases not matched to a gene. CDR3 length: 16 residues. CDR3 sequence (DNA): TGTGCCAGCAGTGACAACTCCCCGGGACAGGGCCGCGGCTACACCTTC. It codes for CASSDNSPGQGRGYTF.

V gene TRBV6-1 combines with J gene TRBJ1-4; D unresolved. Per germline, CDR1 MNHNS and CDR2 SASEGT. Trimming removed 3 bases at V and 4 bases at J, with 9 bases between. CDR3 length: 14 amino acids. CDR3 loop: CASSEDSYNEKLFF. In DNA form, the CDR3 reads TGTGCCAGCAGTGAGGACTCCTATAATGAAAAACTGTTTTTT.

The sample holds one count of this clone. The chain recombines TRBV23-1 with TRBJ2-7; 7 bases fit TRBD1. TRBV23-1 is sorted into the ORF group, with uncertain function. V shed 4 bases, J shed 0 bases, and the junction held 15 bases outside the gene matches. CDR3 length: 18 residues. This CDR3 is CASSPSDRLTDHSYEQYF. CDR3 nucleotide sequence: TGCGCCAGCAGTCCTTCGGACAGGCTAACGGACCACTCCTACGAGCAGTACTTC.

This rearrangement joins TRBV2 to TRBJ1-5; possible D gene TRBD1, 6 bases. CDR3 length equals 16 residues. Germline CDR1 reads SNHLY; CDR2 reads FYNNEI. Trimming removed 3 bases from V and 2 bases from J, with 14 bases in between. The CDR3 here is CASSDLGALGNQPQHF. As DNA, the CDR3 is TGTGCCAGCAGTGACCTGGGGGCGCTCGGCAATCAGCCCCAGCATTTT. Looking up the rest from reference TRBV2 and TRBJ1-5 gives the full variable domain: EPEVTQTPSHQVTQMGQEVILRCVPISNHLYFYWYRQILGQKVEFLVSFYNNEISEKSEIFDDQFSVERPDGSNFTLKIRSTKLEDSAMYFCASSDLGALGNQPQHFGDGTRLSIL.

The chain links TRBV10-3 to TRBJ2-1; 7 nucleotides agree with TRBD2. The trim removed 10 bases at V and 9 bases at J, leaving 9 bases unmatched. Germline V gene lookup returns CDR1 ENHRY and CDR2 SYGVKD. The CDR3 consists of 12 residues. This chain's CDR3 is CATGLGESEQFF. The DNA of the CDR3 is TGTGCCACTGGACTAGGGGAGAGTGAGCAGTTCTTC.

V and J are TRBV7-2 and TRBJ2-7; 7 bases are shared with TRBD2. Per germline, CDR1 SGHTA and CDR2 FQGNSA. V was pared by 6 bases and J by 5 bases, with 7 bases of the junction left unmatched. This CDR3 spans 13 amino acids. The CDR3 loop reads CASSKRGGDEQYF. For the CDR3, the DNA is TGTGCCAGCAGTAAGAGGGGAGGGGACGAGCAGTACTTC.

This clone was recorded once. The CDR3 bases are TGTGCCAGCAGTCCCAGTGACCAGGGGGCATTCGGAAAACTGTTTTTT. This sequence encodes CASSPSDQGAFGKLFF. The genes are TRBV28 and TRBJ1-4; 8 bases are a match to TRBD1. CDR1 is MDHEN, CDR2 SYDVKM, per germline. The CDR3 runs to 16 residues. Trimming took 5 bases from V and 10 from J; bases not matched to a gene: 15.

The V gene is TRBV5-4, the J gene TRBJ2-5, with 9 bases fitting TRBD2. CDR3 length: 16 amino acids. CDR1 is SGHNT, CDR2 YYREEE, per germline (reference sequence). V shed 0 bases, J shed 1 base, and the junction held 4 bases outside the gene matches. CDR3: CASSLVAGGIQETQYF. The CDR3 nucleotides read TGTGCCAGCAGCTTGGTTGCGGGAGGGATCCAAGAGACCCAGTACTTC.

The chain has TRBV10-3 and TRBJ2-1; 9 positions match TRBD2. The length of the CDR3 is 17 residues. The germline CDR1 and CDR2 sequences are ENHRY and SYGVKD. Germline trimming cut 0 bases from V and 7 bases from J; bases unmatched to any gene: 10. The DNA of the CDR3 is TGTGCCATCAGTGAGTCGATGGGGCTAGCGGGGTCAAATGAGCAGTTCTTC. Translation: CAISESMGLAGSNEQFF.

The CDR3 spells CAWSRQGDGELFF. The CDR3 nucleotides read TGTGCCTGGAGTCGGCAGGGGGACGGGGAGCTGTTTTTT. The J gene is TRBJ2-2, the V gene TRBV30; the match to TRBD1 covers 7 bases. Germline V gene data show CDR1 as GTSNPN and CDR2 as SVGIG (reference sequence). V lost 2 bases, J lost 7 bases, and 4 bases stayed unmatched. This CDR3 is 13 amino acids long.

About this clone: A much larger clone sits a single nucleotide away, making a read error possible. The sample carries other DNA sequences with the same CDR3. V is TRBV28 and J is TRBJ2-2, with 10 bases aligning to TRBD2. CDR1 is MDHEN, CDR2 SYDVKM, per germline. Trimming cost V 2 bases and J 4 bases; bases outside gene matches: 13. The CDR3 covers 19 residues. CDR3 nucleotide sequence: TGTGCCAGCAGTTTAGACCCCAGTACGCTAGCGGGAGTCACCGGGGAGCTGTTTTTT. Translation gives CASSLDPSTLAGVTGELFF.

The rearrangement uses TRBV18 and TRBJ2-7; no definite D call. The CDR3 length is 11 residues. Germline CDR1 is KGHSH and CDR2 is LQKENI. V was cut by 3 bases and J by 7 bases, with 7 bases left in between. CDR3 region: CASSPLTEQYF. CDR3 DNA sequence: TGTGCCAGCTCACCGTTGACAGAGCAGTACTTC.

The rearrangement joins TRBV4-1 to TRBJ1-4, with D perhaps matching TRBD1 (5 bases). The germline V gene has CDR1 MGHRA and CDR2 YSYEKL. Deletions cut 2 bases from V and 5 bases from J, with 15 bases between. The CDR3 length is 16 residues. The CDR3 spells CASSQTPGGWNEKLFF. The DNA for the CDR3 is TGCGCCAGCAGCCAAACCCCCGGGGGATGGAATGAAAAACTGTTTTTT.

For the CDR3, the DNA is TGTGCCAGCAGGGCATCCCGCGGGATCTACGAGCAGTACTTC. Protein product: CASRASRGIYEQYF. The chain has TRBV6-6 and TRBJ2-7; a possible D gene is TRBD2 (6 bases). V was cut by 6 bases and J by 3 bases, with 15 bases left in between. Looked up from germline, CDR1 is MNHNY and CDR2 is SVGAGI (reference sequence). The CDR3 is made up of 14 amino acids.

V and J are TRBV10-1 and TRBJ2-5, with 8 bases identical to TRBD1. After removal of 6 bases from V and 4 bases from J, the junction contained 10 bases not matched to a gene. This CDR3 region has 15 residues. The germline V gene encodes CDR1 WNHNN and CDR2 SYGVQD (reference sequence). The CDR3 spells CASSLSGQGGETQYF. CDR3 DNA: TGCGCCAGCAGCCTCTCCGGACAGGGAGGAGAGACCCAGTACTTC.

The genes are TRBV9 and TRBJ1-5; D unclear. The CDR3 covers 14 residues. Germline V gene data show CDR1 as SGDLS and CDR2 as YYNGEE. V dropped 2 bases and J dropped 1 base, with 7 bases sitting between them. Here the CDR3 DNA reads TGTGCCAGCAGCGTGGACTCGAGCAATCAGCCCCAGCATTTT. This codes for CASSVDSSNQPQHF.

J is TRBJ2-1 and V is TRBV11-2; 8 nucleotides match TRBD1. Germline lookup yields CDR1 SGHAT and CDR2 FQNNGV. Trimming took 1 base from V and 8 from J; bases not matched to a gene: 4. The CDR3 has 14 residues. The CDR3 coding sequence is TGTGCCAGCAGCTTAGGGCAGGGGGCCTATGAGCAGTTCTTC. Translated, it gives CASSLGQGAYEQFF.

This clone was seen more than once but under ten times. This sequence joins TRBV6-5 and TRBJ1-1; D gene ambiguous. V dropped 5 bases and J dropped 7 bases, with 11 bases sitting between them. The germline CDR1 and CDR2 sequences are MNHEY and SVGAGI. The CDR3 is made up of 12 amino acids. The CDR3 sequence: CASSLNGYEAFF. CDR3 DNA: TGTGCCAGCAGTCTAAACGGGTATGAAGCTTTCTTT.

The rearrangement joins TRBV28 to TRBJ2-5; D is unresolved. The J call may be in error: the DNA end matches TRBJ2-7 better. From germline, CDR1 is MDHEN and CDR2 SYDVKM. This CDR3 contains 11 residues. The CDR3 reads CASSFNYEQYF. For the CDR3, the DNA is TGTGCCAGCAGTTTCAACTACGAGCAGTACTTC.

The CDR3 loop reads CASSEVPAGVSAEQFF. CDR3 in DNA: TGTGCCAGCAGTGAAGTTCCAGCGGGAGTTTCTGCCGAGCAGTTCTTC. The genes are TRBV2 and TRBJ2-1; 8 bases align to TRBD2. Looked up from germline, CDR1 is SNHLY and CDR2 is FYNNEI. V trimming: 1 base; J trimming: 10 bases; junction bases outside the gene matches: 12. This CDR3 region has 16 residues.

The rearrangement uses TRBV19 and TRBJ2-5; 9 nucleotides line up with TRBD1. This CDR3 has 18 amino acids. Trimming took 1 base from V and 0 from J; bases not matched to a gene: 9. Germline loops: CDR1 LNHDA, CDR2 SQIVND (reference sequence). The CDR3 nucleotides read TGTGCCAGTAGTATAGTGGGACAGGGATATGTGGACCAAGAGACCCAGTACTTC. Protein sequence: CASSIVGQGYVDQETQYF.

This sequence joins TRBV18 and TRBJ2-7; D remains ambiguous. CDR1 is KGHSH, CDR2 LQKENI, per germline. This CDR3 comprises 13 residues. V dropped 6 bases and J dropped 3 bases, with 12 bases sitting between them. CDR3 sequence: CASSRNPGYEQYF. CDR3 in DNA: TGTGCCAGCTCCCGAAACCCCGGCTACGAGCAGTACTTC.

Only one count was recorded for this clone. J is TRBJ2-1 and V is TRBV21-1; the tabulated D call, TRBD2, remains unverified against the DNA. TRBV21-1 is given as a pseudogene. The CDR3 sequence is 12 residues long. CDR3 DNA sequence: TGTGCCAGCAGCAAAAGAGAGGATGAGCAGTTCTTC. Translation gives CASSKREDEQFF.

The chain is built from TRBV19 and TRBJ1-5, with 7 bases identical to TRBD1. The CDR3 covers 15 residues. The trim removed 5 bases at V and 2 bases at J, leaving 6 bases unmatched. Germline-derived CDR1 and CDR2 are LNHDA and SQIVND (reference sequence). In DNA, the CDR3 is TGTGCCAGTAGTTTCGGGACAGAAGGCAATCAGCCCCAGCATTTT. Translated: CASSFGTEGNQPQHF.

The rearrangement joins TRBV19 to TRBJ1-1; D uncertain. V was cut by 3 bases and J by 3 bases, with 14 bases left in between. The CDR3 covers 15 residues. Germline V gene lookup returns CDR1 LNHDA and CDR2 SQIVND (reference sequence). The CDR3 coding sequence is TGTGCCAGTAGTATCGGTCTGGGGAGTCACACTGAAGCTTTCTTT. Protein product: CASSIGLGSHTEAFF.